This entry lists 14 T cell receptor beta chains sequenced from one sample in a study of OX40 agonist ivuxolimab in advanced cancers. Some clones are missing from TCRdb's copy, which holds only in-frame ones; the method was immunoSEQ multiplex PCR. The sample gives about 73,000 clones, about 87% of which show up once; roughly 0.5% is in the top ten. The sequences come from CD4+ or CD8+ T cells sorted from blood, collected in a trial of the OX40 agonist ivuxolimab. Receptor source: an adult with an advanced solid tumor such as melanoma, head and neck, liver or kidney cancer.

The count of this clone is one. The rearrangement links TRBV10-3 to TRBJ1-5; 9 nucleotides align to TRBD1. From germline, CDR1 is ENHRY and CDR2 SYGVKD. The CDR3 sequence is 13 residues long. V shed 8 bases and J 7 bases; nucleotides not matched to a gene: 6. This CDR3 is CAIGQGFIQPQHF. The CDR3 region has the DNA TGTGCCATCGGACAGGGGTTTATCCAGCCCCAGCATTTT.

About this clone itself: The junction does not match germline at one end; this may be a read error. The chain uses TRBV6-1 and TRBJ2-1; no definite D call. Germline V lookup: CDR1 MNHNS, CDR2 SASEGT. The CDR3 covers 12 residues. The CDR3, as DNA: TGTGCCAGCAGCGAAGGGTCTCATGAGCAGTTCTTC. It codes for CASSEGSHEQFF.

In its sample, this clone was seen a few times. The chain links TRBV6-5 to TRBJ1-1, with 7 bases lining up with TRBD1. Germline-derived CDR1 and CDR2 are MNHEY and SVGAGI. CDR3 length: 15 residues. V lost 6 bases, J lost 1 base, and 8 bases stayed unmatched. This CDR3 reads CASSRRQGGNTEAFF. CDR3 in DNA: TGTGCCAGCAGCCGACGACAGGGAGGGAACACTGAAGCTTTCTTT.

The chain's CDR3 is CASSLPRRGVEQFF. CDR3 coding DNA: TGTGCCAGCAGCTTACCGCGTCGTGGGGTTGAGCAGTTCTTC. The chain recombines TRBV7-9 with TRBJ2-1; no firm D call. Germline CDR1 SEHNR, CDR2 FQNEAQ (reference sequence). V lost 2 bases and J 9 bases, leaving 14 bases between the germline ends. This CDR3 spans 14 amino acids.

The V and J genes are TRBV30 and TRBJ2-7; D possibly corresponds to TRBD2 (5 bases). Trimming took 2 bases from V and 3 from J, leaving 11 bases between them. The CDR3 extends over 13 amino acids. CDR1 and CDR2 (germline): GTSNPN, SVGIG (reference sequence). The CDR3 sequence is CAWSQTRGYEQYF. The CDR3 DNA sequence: TGTGCCTGGAGTCAAACTAGAGGCTACGAGCAGTACTTC.

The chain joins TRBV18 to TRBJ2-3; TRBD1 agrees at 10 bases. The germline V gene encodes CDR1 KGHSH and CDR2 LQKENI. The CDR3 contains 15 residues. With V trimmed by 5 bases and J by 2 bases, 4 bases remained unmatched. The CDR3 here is CASSSTGGFTDTQYF. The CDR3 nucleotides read TGTGCCAGCTCATCGACAGGGGGCTTCACAGATACGCAGTATTTT.

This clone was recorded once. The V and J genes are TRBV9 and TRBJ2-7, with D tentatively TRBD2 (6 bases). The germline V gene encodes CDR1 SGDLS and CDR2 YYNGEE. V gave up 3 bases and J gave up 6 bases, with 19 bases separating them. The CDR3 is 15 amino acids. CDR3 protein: CASSELGLGGGEQYF. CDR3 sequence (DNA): TGTGCCAGCAGCGAGCTGGGCCTGGGGGGAGGCGAGCAGTACTTC.

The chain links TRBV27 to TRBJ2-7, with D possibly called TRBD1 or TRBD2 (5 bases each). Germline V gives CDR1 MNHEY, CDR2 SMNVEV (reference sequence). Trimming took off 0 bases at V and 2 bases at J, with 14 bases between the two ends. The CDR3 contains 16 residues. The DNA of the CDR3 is TGTGCCAGCAGTTTATCGAGAGGGGTACTAACCTACGAGCAGTACTTC. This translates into CASSLSRGVLTYEQYF.

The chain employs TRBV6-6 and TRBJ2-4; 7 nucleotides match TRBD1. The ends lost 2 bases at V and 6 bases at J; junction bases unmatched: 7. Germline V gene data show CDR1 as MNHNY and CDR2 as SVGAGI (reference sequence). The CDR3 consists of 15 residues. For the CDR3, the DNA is TGTGCCAGCAGTTACATCGCAGGGGGATCAAACATTCAGTACTTC. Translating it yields CASSYIAGGSNIQYF.

CDR3 amino acids: CASSSWTSGSPDTQYF. CDR3 coding DNA: TGCGCCAGCAGTTCATGGACTAGCGGGAGTCCAGATACGCAGTATTTT. The gene calls are TRBV5-1 and TRBJ2-3; 13 nucleotides agree with TRBD2. The CDR3 totals 16 residues. CDR1 SGHRS and CDR2 YFSETQ come from the germline V gene. V lost 5 bases and J lost 4; bases outside the gene matches: 7.

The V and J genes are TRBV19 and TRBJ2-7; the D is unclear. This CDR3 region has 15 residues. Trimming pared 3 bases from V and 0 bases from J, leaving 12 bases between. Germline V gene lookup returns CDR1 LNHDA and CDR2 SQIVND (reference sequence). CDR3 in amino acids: CASSIESRTSYEQYF. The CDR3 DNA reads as TGTGCCAGTAGTATCGAGAGCAGGACCTCCTACGAGCAGTACTTC.

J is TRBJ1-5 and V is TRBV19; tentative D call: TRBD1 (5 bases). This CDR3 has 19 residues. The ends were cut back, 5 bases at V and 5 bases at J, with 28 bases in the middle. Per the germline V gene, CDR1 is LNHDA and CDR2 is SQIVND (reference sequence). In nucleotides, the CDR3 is TGTGCCAGTAGTGGCCGGACCGGGGGTGGCAATTTGTTGGATCAGCCCCAGCATTTT. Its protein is CASSGRTGGGNLLDQPQHF.

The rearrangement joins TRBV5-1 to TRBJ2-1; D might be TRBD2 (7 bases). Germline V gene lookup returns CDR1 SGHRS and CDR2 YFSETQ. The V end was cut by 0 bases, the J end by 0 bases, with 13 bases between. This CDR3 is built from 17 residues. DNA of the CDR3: TGCGCCAGCAGCTTGGGCGGGGCGGGGGCCTCCTACAATGAGCAGTTCTTC. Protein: CASSLGGAGASYNEQFF.

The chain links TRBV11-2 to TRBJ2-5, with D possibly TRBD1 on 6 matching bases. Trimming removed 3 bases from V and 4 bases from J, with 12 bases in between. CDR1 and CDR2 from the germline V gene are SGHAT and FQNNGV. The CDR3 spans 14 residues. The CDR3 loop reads CASSLNRAVETQYF. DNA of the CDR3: TGTGCCAGCAGCTTGAACAGGGCGGTAGAGACCCAGTACTTC.